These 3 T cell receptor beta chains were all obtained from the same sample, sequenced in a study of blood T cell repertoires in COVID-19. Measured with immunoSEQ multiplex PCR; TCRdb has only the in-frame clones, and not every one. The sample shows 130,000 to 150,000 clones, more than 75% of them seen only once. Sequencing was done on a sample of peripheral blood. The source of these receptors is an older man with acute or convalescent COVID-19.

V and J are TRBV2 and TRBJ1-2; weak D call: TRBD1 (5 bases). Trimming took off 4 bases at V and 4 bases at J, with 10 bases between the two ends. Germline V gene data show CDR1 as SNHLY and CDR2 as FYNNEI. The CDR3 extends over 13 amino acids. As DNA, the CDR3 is TGTGCCAGCAGTGGGGGGGAGGGCTATGGCTACACCTTC. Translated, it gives CASSGGEGYGYTF.

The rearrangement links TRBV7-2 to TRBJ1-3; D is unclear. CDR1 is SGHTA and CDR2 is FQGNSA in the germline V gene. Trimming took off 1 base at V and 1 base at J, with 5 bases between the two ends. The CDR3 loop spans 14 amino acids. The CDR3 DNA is TGTGCCAGCAGCTTAGGAGGGTCTGGAAACACCATATATTTT. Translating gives CASSLGGSGNTIYF.

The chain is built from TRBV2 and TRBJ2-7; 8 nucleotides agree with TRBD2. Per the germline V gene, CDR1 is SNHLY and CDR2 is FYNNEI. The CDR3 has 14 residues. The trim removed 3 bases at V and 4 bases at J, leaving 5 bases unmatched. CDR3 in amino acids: CASSEVAGRYEQYF. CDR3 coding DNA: TGTGCCAGCAGTGAGGTAGCGGGAAGGTACGAGCAGTACTTC.